The 22 T cell receptor beta chains below were found in one sample sequenced in a study of T-cell memory formation after mild COVID-19. From the 5' RACE reads, TCRdb called clonotypes with MiXCR, one entry per CDR3 protein. The table lists roughly 450,000 distinct CDR3 sequences, 15% to 20% of them singletons. Sequencing was carried out using PBMCs or a T cell subset sorted from them (not recorded which). Source of these receptors: an adult woman who had mild COVID-19 (a few samples of this study predate the infection). Cell type and time point are not known.

J is TRBJ1-1 and V is TRBV6-5; the D is unclear. Germline V gene sequence: CDR1 MNHEY, CDR2 SVGAGI. Trimming took off 3 bases at V and 0 bases at J, with 11 bases between the two ends. The CDR3 spans 15 residues. Here the CDR3 DNA reads TGTGCCAGCAGTTATGGAGGACGGATGAACACTGAAGCTTTCTTT. Its translation is CASSYGGRMNTEAFF.

This clonotype has a count of ten or more. The rearrangement links TRBV18 to TRBJ2-3, with D unclear. V lost 0 bases and J lost 11, with 12 bases in between. The CDR3 loop spans 13 amino acids. Germline assignment: CDR1 KGHSH and CDR2 LQKENI. Here the CDR3 reads CASSPPSTPRQYF. CDR3 in DNA: TGTGCCAGCTCACCACCGAGTACGCCCCGGCAGTATTTT.

The CDR3 coding sequence is TGTGCCAGCAGTTTAGGAACACTCCCCTATGGCTACACCTTC. Protein product: CASSLGTLPYGYTF. The rearrangement joins TRBV12-3 or TRBV12-4 to TRBJ1-2; D remains unclear. V was shortened by 1 base and J by 4 bases, with 10 bases between the two germline ends. This CDR3 has 14 amino acids.

This clonotype was picked up a small number of times. V usage is TRBV6-5 and J usage is TRBJ2-1; the D gene is possibly TRBD2 (5 bases). The CDR3 length is 14 residues. Trimming removed 6 bases from V and 15 bases from J, with 24 bases in between. Germline CDR1 MNHEY, CDR2 SVGAGI. The CDR3 nucleotides read TGTGCCAGCAGCCTAGGAAGCGAGCCTTTAGCGCGGTTCTTC. Translated, it gives CASSLGSEPLARFF.

For the CDR3, the DNA is TGTGCCAGTAGTAATGGGCGCGGGGAGCTGTTTTTT. This codes for CASSNGRGELFF. The rearrangement joins TRBV19 to TRBJ2-2; D remains ambiguous. Germline V CDR1 and CDR2: LNHDA, SQIVND (reference sequence). V lost 4 bases to trimming and J lost 7 bases, with 7 bases between them. The CDR3 spans 12 residues.

This clonotype has ten or more counts. The J gene is TRBJ2-1, the V gene TRBV29-1, with D possibly being TRBD1 (6 bases). Germline loops: CDR1 SQVTM, CDR2 ANQGSEA. V lost 4 bases, J lost 8 bases, and 12 bases lay in between. The CDR3 runs 12 residues. The CDR3 DNA follows: TGCAGCGTTGCTCAGGGGTGGGATGAGCAGTTCTTC. Protein product: CSVAQGWDEQFF.

The chain links TRBV7-2 to TRBJ2-3; D ambiguous. CDR3 size: 14 residues. Germline values: CDR1 SGHTA, CDR2 FQGNSA. The V end was cut by 2 bases, the J end by 9 bases, with 15 bases between. DNA of the CDR3: TGTGCCAGCAGCTTAAACCTGGTAACCCCCACGCAGTATTTT. The encoded protein is CASSLNLVTPTQYF.

This chain connects TRBV7-8 to TRBJ2-2, with D unresolved. This CDR3 comprises 15 residues. CDR1 SGHVS and CDR2 FQNEAQ come from the germline V gene. Trimming removed 4 bases from V and 0 bases from J, with 9 bases in between. The CDR3 loop is CASSSSLTNTGELFF. In DNA, the CDR3 is TGTGCCAGCAGCTCATCCTTAACGAACACCGGGGAGCTGTTTTTT. Using reference TRBV7-8 and TRBJ2-2 for the parts outside the CDR3, the full variable domain is GAGVSQSPRYKVAKRGQDVALRCDPISGHVSLFWYQQALGQGPEFLTYFQNEAQLDKSGLPSDRFFAERPEGSVSTLKIQRTQQEDSAVYLCASSSSLTNTGELFFGEGSRLTVL.

Only a few counts were recorded for this clonotype. This chain links TRBV18 with TRBJ2-5; D not certain. The V end lost 2 bases, the J end lost 2 bases, and 3 bases lay between the germline ends. Germline values: CDR1 KGHSH, CDR2 LQKENI. The CDR3 has 12 amino acids. The CDR3, as DNA: TGTGCCAGCTCACCAGAACAAGAGACCCAGTACTTC. Translating it yields CASSPEQETQYF.

This clonotype was observed a handful of times. This chain links TRBV5-1 with TRBJ2-7, with D maybe TRBD1 (6 bases). The CDR3 sequence is 15 residues long. Germline V gives CDR1 SGHRS, CDR2 YFSETQ. With 0 bases removed from V and 1 base from J, the gap between germline ends came to 11 bases. The CDR3 here is CASSLDGGTSYEQYF. The DNA of the CDR3 is TGCGCCAGCAGCTTGGATGGGGGCACGTCCTACGAGCAGTACTTC.

The chain joins TRBV5-1 to TRBJ2-2; D is perhaps TRBD1 (6 bases). V was shortened by 4 bases and J by 0 bases, with 13 bases between the two germline ends. Germline V CDR1 and CDR2: SGHRS, YFSETQ. The CDR3 runs 16 residues. Here the CDR3 DNA reads TGCGCCAGCAGCCCCCGACAGGCGACGAACACCGGGGAGCTGTTTTTT. This gives the protein CASSPRQATNTGELFF.

The table lists this clonotype with many counts. This rearrangement joins TRBV7-9 to TRBJ2-7, with a tentative D call TRBD1 (6 bases). The CDR3 has 14 residues. V lost 5 bases, J lost 2 bases, and 13 bases lay in between. CDR1 and CDR2 from the germline V gene are SEHNR and FQNEAQ (reference sequence). The CDR3 DNA follows: TGTGCCAGCAGCAATCGGCCAGGGGCCTACGAGCAGTACTTC. This encodes CASSNRPGAYEQYF.

V is TRBV20-1 and J is TRBJ2-5; 7 bases map to TRBD2. V shed 0 bases, J shed 2 bases, and the junction held 6 bases outside the gene matches. The CDR3 loop spans 15 amino acids. Germline values: CDR1 DFQATT, CDR2 SNEGSKA (reference sequence). The CDR3 loop reads CSARDGTTQQETQYF. The CDR3, as DNA: TGCAGTGCTAGAGACGGGACTACCCAGCAAGAGACCCAGTACTTC.

The genes are TRBV5-1 and TRBJ2-2; D might be TRBD1 (6 bases). V was trimmed by 0 bases and J by 1 base, leaving 10 bases between them. The CDR3 consists of 16 residues. Germline CDR1 SGHRS, CDR2 YFSETQ. The CDR3 loop reads CASSLGAGVNTGELFF. In nucleotides, the CDR3 is TGCGCCAGCAGCTTGGGAGCAGGGGTGAACACCGGGGAGCTGTTTTTT.

At least ten counts were recorded for this clonotype. The rearrangement links TRBV7-8 to TRBJ1-2; a weak D match, TRBD1 (6 bases). Germline V lookup: CDR1 SGHVS, CDR2 FQNEAQ. CDR3 length: 14 amino acids. V was clipped by 6 bases and J by 2 bases, with 13 bases between them. CDR3 bases: TGTGCCAGCAGTCCTACAGGGCAAAACTATGGCTACACCTTC. Amino acids: CASSPTGQNYGYTF.

The chain is built from TRBV7-3 and TRBJ1-1, with D possibly being TRBD1 (6 bases). This CDR3 is 14 amino acids long. Deletions cut 7 bases from V and 8 bases from J, with 20 bases between. Germline-derived CDR1 and CDR2 are SGHTA and FQGTGA. CDR3 sequence: CASTAGTLTSEAFF. CDR3 in DNA: TGTGCCAGCACTGCCGGGACACTTACCTCGGAAGCTTTCTTT.

This clonotype came up many times. The genes are TRBV12-3 or TRBV12-4 and TRBJ2-2; D unresolved. V lost 5 bases, J lost 4 bases, and 14 bases lay in between. The CDR3 extends over 15 amino acids. CDR3 amino acids: CASSPRSRSTGELFF. CDR3 coding DNA: TGTGCCAGCAGTCCCAGGTCCAGGTCCACCGGGGAGCTGTTTTTT.

The V and J genes are TRBV7-9 and TRBJ2-5; a possible D gene is TRBD1 (6 bases). The CDR3 spans 14 residues. Trimming removed 5 bases at V and 5 bases at J, with 15 bases between. In germline, CDR1 is SEHNR, CDR2 FQNEAQ (reference sequence). The CDR3 DNA reads as TGTGCCAGCAGCGTGGGGGCTGGATTCGAGACCCAGTACTTC. Translating gives CASSVGAGFETQYF.

This clonotype was observed a few times. The rearrangement links TRBV20-1 to TRBJ2-7, with a tentative D call TRBD2 (6 bases). Trimming cost V 6 bases and J 0 bases, with 12 bases left between them. Germline assignment: CDR1 DFQATT and CDR2 SNEGSKA (reference sequence). The CDR3 consists of 13 residues. CDR3 sequence reads: CSARDFLSYEQYF. The CDR3 DNA reads as TGCAGTGCCAGGGACTTCCTCTCCTACGAGCAGTACTTC.

This chain uses TRBV2 with TRBJ1-5; the D is unclear. The germline V gene has CDR1 SNHLY and CDR2 FYNNEI. The CDR3 runs 14 residues. The V gene lost 6 bases and the J gene lost 4 bases, with 13 bases spanning the gap. The CDR3 DNA is TGTGCCAGCAGGAGTGAAGGGCCAAATCAGCCCCAGCATTTT. This sequence encodes CASRSEGPNQPQHF.

This clonotype was seen more than once but under ten times. The chain joins TRBV24-1 to TRBJ2-3; D is unclear. Trimming removed 9 bases from V and 6 bases from J, with 9 bases in between. The V gene's germline CDR1 is KGHDR and CDR2 SFDVKD. This CDR3 spans 11 amino acids. The CDR3 region has the DNA TGTGCCACCCCCAGCAAGGATACGCAGTATTTT. Its protein product is CATPSKDTQYF.

This chain links TRBV24-1 with TRBJ2-3; D unclear. CDR1 and CDR2 (germline): KGHDR, SFDVKD. Trimming removed 4 bases at V and 8 bases at J, with 6 bases between. The CDR3 is 11 amino acids. The CDR3 spells CATSDGTTQYF. CDR3 DNA: TGTGCCACCAGTGACGGTACTACGCAGTATTTT.